This T cell receptor (beta chain) was identified in a study of blood T cell repertoires in COVID-19. The repertoire was sequenced with immunoSEQ multiplex PCR; TCRdb's copy has only in-frame clones and lacks some. The sample yields nearly 80,000 clones, 82% seen once. The CDR3 runs to 15 residues. Germline CDR1 is MNHEY and CDR2 is SMNVEV (reference sequence). The germline V and J ends were trimmed by 1 base and 4 bases, with 11 bases remaining between them. This clonotype originated in a woman between 70 and 85 years old with acute or convalescent COVID-19. Sequencing input: peripheral blood. V is TRBV27 and J is TRBJ1-3, with D possibly matching TRBD1 (5 bases). The CDR3 loop reads CASSLFRGAGNTIYF. DNA for the CDR3: TGTGCCAGCAGTTTATTTAGGGGTGCAGGAAACACCATATATTTT.